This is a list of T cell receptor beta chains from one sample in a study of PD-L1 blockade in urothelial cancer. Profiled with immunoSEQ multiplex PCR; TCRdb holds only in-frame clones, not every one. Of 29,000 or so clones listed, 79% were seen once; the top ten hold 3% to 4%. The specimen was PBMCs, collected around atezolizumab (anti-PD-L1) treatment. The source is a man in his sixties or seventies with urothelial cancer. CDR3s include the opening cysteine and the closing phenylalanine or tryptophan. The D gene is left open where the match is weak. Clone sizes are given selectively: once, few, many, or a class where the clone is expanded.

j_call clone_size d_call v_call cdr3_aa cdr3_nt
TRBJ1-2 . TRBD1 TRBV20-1 CSAKTGAGYTF TGCAGTGCTAAGACAGGGGCCGGCTACACCTTC
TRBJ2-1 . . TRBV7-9 CASSYAREQFF TGTGCCAGCAGCTACGCCCGGGAGCAGTTCTTC
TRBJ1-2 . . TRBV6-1 CASSQDRRPNYGYTF TGTGCCAGCAGTCAAGACAGGCGTCCTAACTATGGCTACACCTTC
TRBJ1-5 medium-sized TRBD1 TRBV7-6 CASSSGTGNQPQHF TGTGCCAGCAGCTCCGGGACAGGGAATCAGCCCCAGCATTTT
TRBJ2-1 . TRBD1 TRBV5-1 CASGPPGQGGSGQFF TGCGCCAGCGGACCTCCGGGACAGGGAGGATCCGGGCAGTTCTTC
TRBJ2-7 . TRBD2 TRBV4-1 CASSQGLAATYEQYF TGCGCCAGCAGCCAAGGACTAGCGGCCACCTACGAGCAGTACTTC
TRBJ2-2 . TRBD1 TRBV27 CASATGGRTGELFF TGTGCCAGTGCGACAGGGGGCCGAACCGGGGAGCTGTTTTTT
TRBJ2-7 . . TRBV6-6 CASSYPVVDGNEQYF TGTGCCAGCAGTTACCCCGTGGTGGACGGGAACGAGCAGTACTTC
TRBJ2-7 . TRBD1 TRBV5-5 CASSLSTGIREQYF TGTGCCAGCAGCTTGTCGACAGGGATCCGCGAGCAGTACTTC
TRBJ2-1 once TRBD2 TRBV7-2 CASSLAGSGSYYNEQFF TGTGCCAGCAGCTTAGCGGGTAGCGGGAGTTACTACAATGAGCAGTTCTTC
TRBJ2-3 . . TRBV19 CASSKGLATDTQYF TGTGCCAGTAGTAAAGGGCTAGCCACGGATACGCAGTATTTT
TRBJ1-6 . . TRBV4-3 CASSLEAGDNSPLHF TGCGCCAGCAGCTTAGAGGCAGGGGATAATTCACCCCTCCACTTT
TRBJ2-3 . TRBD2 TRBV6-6 CASSYRTSERTDTQYF TGTGCCAGCAGTTACCGGACTAGCGAACGCACAGATACGCAGTATTTT
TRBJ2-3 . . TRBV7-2 CASSLTANGGTDTQYF TGTGCCAGCAGCTTAACCGCAAACGGAGGCACAGATACGCAGTATTTT
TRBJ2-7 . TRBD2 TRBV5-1 CASSLAGTGGGAYEQYF TGCGCCAGCAGCTTGGCCGGGACGGGAGGGGGTGCCTACGAGCAGTACTTC
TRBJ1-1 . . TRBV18 CASSPRLDTEAFF TGTGCCAGCTCACCACGGCTCGACACTGAAGCTTTCTTT
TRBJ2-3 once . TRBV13 CASSQGDLGVTDTQYF TGTGCCAGCAGCCAGGGGGACTTAGGCGTCACAGATACGCAGTATTTT
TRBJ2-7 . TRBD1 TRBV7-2 CASSTPTGTGTYEQYF TGTGCCAGCAGCACTCCGACCGGGACAGGGACCTACGAGCAGTACTTC
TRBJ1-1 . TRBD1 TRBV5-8 CASSRRTGLNTEAFF TGTGCCAGCAGCAGGAGGACAGGGCTGAACACTGAAGCTTTCTTT
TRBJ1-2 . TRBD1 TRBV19 CASSQQGAFGYTF TGTGCCAGTAGTCAACAGGGGGCTTTTGGCTACACCTTC
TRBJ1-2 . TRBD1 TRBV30 CAWRRDRAKSYGYTF TGTGCCTGGAGAAGGGACAGGGCTAAGAGCTATGGCTACACCTTC
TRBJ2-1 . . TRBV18 CASSQTGSSYNEQFF TGTGCCAGCTCACAGACGGGGAGCTCCTACAATGAGCAGTTCTTC
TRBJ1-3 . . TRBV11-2 CASSLLSRGNTIYF TGTGCCAGCAGCTTACTTTCGAGGGGAAACACCATATATTTT
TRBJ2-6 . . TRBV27 CASSSLGQWGSGANVLTF TGTGCCAGCAGTTCACTCGGACAGTGGGGCTCTGGGGCCAACGTCCTGACTTTC
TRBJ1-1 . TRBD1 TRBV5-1 CASSFSGTGGTEAFF TGCGCCAGCAGCTTCTCCGGGACAGGGGGCACTGAAGCTTTCTTT
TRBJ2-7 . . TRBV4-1 CASSRTEFYEQYF TGCGCCAGCTCCCGGACAGAGTTCTACGAGCAGTACTTC
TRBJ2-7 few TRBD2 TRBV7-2 CASTSRTPAGLGEQYF TGTGCCAGCACCTCCAGAACCCCAGCGGGACTTGGCGAGCAGTACTTC
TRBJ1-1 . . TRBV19 CASSPPPFGGSRTEAFF TGTGCCAGTAGTCCACCTCCCTTTGGAGGGTCGAGGACTGAAGCTTTCTTT
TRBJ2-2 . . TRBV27 CASSTTERTGELFF TGTGCCAGCAGCACTACGGAGAGAACCGGGGAGCTGTTTTTT
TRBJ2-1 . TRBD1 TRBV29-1 CSGLRAGPGQGYNEQFF TGCAGCGGGTTGAGAGCAGGACCGGGACAGGGATACAATGAGCAGTTCTTC
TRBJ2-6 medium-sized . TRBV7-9 CASSEIDGQSSGANVLTF TGTGCCAGCAGCGAGATTGACGGACAATCCTCTGGGGCCAACGTCCTGACTTTC
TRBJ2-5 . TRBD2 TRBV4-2 CASSRQREGRETQYF TGTGCCAGCAGCCGGCAGCGGGAGGGCCGAGAGACCCAGTACTTC
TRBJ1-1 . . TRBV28 CASSPTAGLYTEAFF TGTGCCAGCAGCCCCACGGCGGGGTTGTACACTGAAGCTTTCTTT
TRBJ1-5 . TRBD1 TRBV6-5 CASSYSGQLGQPQHF TGTGCCAGCAGTTACTCGGGACAGTTGGGTCAGCCCCAGCATTTT
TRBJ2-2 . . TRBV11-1 CASSRPRGIRTGELFF TGTGCCAGCAGCCGTCCTCGGGGGATTCGCACCGGGGAGCTGTTTTTT
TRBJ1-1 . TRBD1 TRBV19 CASSPRTGAKDYFMNTEAFF TGTGCCAGTAGTCCGCGGACAGGGGCAAAAGATTATTTCATGAACACTGAAGCTTTCTTT
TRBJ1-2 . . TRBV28 CASSFGSNYGYTF TGTGCCAGCAGTTTTGGGAGTAACTATGGCTACACCTTC
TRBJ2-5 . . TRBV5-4 CASSLGSNQETQYF TGTGCCAGCAGCTTGGGGAGTAACCAAGAGACCCAGTACTTC
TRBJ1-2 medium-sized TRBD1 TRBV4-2 CASSVTGAGYGYTF TGTGCCAGCAGCGTCACAGGGGCCGGCTATGGCTACACCTTC
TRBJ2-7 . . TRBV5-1 CASSLTGDFSYEQYF TGCGCCAGCAGCTTGACAGGCGATTTCTCCTACGAGCAGTACTTC
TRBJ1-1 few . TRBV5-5 CASSARLGDSTEAFF TGTGCCAGCAGCGCTAGGTTAGGAGATAGCACTGAAGCTTTCTTT
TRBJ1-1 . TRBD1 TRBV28 CASRTQDRANTEAFF TGTGCCAGCAGGACACAGGACAGGGCGAACACTGAAGCTTTCTTT
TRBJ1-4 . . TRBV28 CATHREKLFF TGTGCCACCCACAGAGAAAAACTGTTTTTT
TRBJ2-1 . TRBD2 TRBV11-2 CASSLGAGGRGEQFF TGTGCCAGCAGCTTAGGAGCGGGAGGGCGAGGTGAGCAGTTCTTC
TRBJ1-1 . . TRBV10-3 CAISEGWSTEAFF TGTGCCATCAGTGAGGGGTGGAGCACTGAAGCTTTCTTT
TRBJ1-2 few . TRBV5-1 CASSTDSWGYTF TGCGCCAGCAGCACGGACAGTTGGGGCTACACCTTC
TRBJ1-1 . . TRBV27 CASRSLAETEAFF TGTGCCAGCAGGTCCCTGGCAGAAACTGAAGCTTTCTTT
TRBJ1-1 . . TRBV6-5 CASSFRGTEAFF TGTGCCAGCAGTTTTAGGGGGACTGAAGCTTTCTTT
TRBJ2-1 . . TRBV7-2 CASSSTRRSYNEQFF TGTGCCAGCAGCTCTACAAGGCGGTCCTACAATGAGCAGTTCTTC
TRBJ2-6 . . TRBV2 CASSERVSGANVLTF TGTGCCAGCAGTGAACGGGTCTCTGGGGCCAACGTCCTGACTTTC
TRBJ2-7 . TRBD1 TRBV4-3 CASSQGVDRGYEQYF TGCGCCAGCAGCCAAGGGGTCGACAGGGGCTACGAGCAGTACTTC
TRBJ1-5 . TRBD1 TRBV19 CASSITGGYDQPQHF TGTGCCAGTAGTATTACAGGGGGCTACGATCAGCCCCAGCATTTT
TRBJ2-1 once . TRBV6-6 CASSSRAYEQFF TGTGCCAGCTCCTCTCGCGCTTATGAGCAGTTCTTC